These T cell receptor beta chains were read from a single sample in a study of breast tumors, draining lymph nodes, adjacent tissues. TCRdb analysed the multiplex PCR reads with MiXCR anew, one entry per CDR3 protein. Here the sample spans about 22,000 distinct CDR3 sequences, around 50% being singletons. The sample comprised breast tumor tissue. The receptors derive from a female donor with breast cancer. Some clones in this sample may be carry-over from other donors' samples. The CDR3 runs from the conserved cysteine through the conserved F or W. A D gene is named only where the DNA matches it firmly. The size entry is marked missing in some rows and otherwise reads once, few, many or a size class.

TRBD1	TRBV12-3/TRBV12-4	few	TRBJ1-4	TGTGCCAGCACCGGACAGGCCACAACTAATGAAAAACTGTTTTTT	CASTGQATTNEKLFF
-	TRBV11-2	-	TRBJ1-2	TGTGCCAGCAGCCAGGGGCAGCCGGCCTTCTACACCTTC	CASSQGQPAFYTF
TRBD2	TRBV6-5	-	TRBJ2-7	TGTGCCGGCAGTCCGCTTAGCGGGGGGACTCTCTACGAGCAGTACTTC	CAGSPLSGGTLYEQYF
-	TRBV29-1	-	TRBJ1-6	TGCAGCGTTGAAGTACCGCAAGGGACATATAATTCACCCCTCCACTTT	CSVEVPQGTYNSPLHF
-	TRBV5-5	-	TRBJ2-7	TGCGCCAGCAGCCCACAGCGGGCGGGCCCACGGGAATACGAGCAGTACTTC	CASSPQRAGPREYEQYF
TRBD2	TRBV7-2	-	TRBJ2-5	TGTGCCAGCAGCCCAGGGGGACAGTCTGGGGCTAGCGGGGGGGAAGCCGGGACCCAGTACTTC	CASSPGGQSGASGGEAGTQYF
-	TRBV29-1	many	TRBJ1-1	TGCAGCCCCCCACAGAATCTCACTGAAGCTTTCTTT	CSPPQNLTEAFF
TRBD2	TRBV7-6	many	TRBJ2-3	TGTGCCAGCAGCTTGGGAGGGCCCCGCACAGATACGCAGTATTTT	CASSLGGPRTDTQYF
TRBD1	TRBV2	many	TRBJ1-3	TGTGCCAGCAGGGGGACAGGGTGGACTGGAAACACCATATATTTT	CASRGTGWTGNTIYF
TRBD1	TRBV3-1	few	TRBJ1-1	TGTGCCAGCAGCCCACATCCGGGACAGGGAATGAACACTGAAGCTTTCTTT	CASSPHPGQGMNTEAFF
TRBD2	TRBV7-6	-	TRBJ2-1	TGTGCCAGCAGCTTCGATCGGACTAGCGGGAGGATGGATGAGCAGTTCTTC	CASSFDRTSGRMDEQFF
TRBD1	TRBV7-2	-	TRBJ1-6	TGTGCCAGCAGCTTAGGGGGACAGGGGAGTTCACCCCTCCACTTT	CASSLGGQGSSPLHF
-	TRBV7-7	-	TRBJ2-5	TGTGCTAGCAGCTTGGGACACCAGTACCAAGAGACCCAGTACTTC	CASSLGHQYQETQYF
-	TRBV14	medium-sized	TRBJ2-7	TGTGCCAGCAGTCCCCTACCCCAGGGCGAGCAGTACTTC	CASSPLPQGEQYF
-	TRBV2	-	TRBJ1-6	TGTGCCAGCATGGCCGGGGGCCGGAATTCACCCCTCCACTTT	CASMAGGRNSPLHF
-	TRBV15	-	TRBJ2-7	TGTGCCACCAGCAGAGGGGCAGGGAGCGAGCAGTACTTC	CATSRGAGSEQYF
-	TRBV6-2/TRBV6-3	many	TRBJ2-1	TGTGCCAGCAGTTACGACCCCTCAACCGGCAATGAGCAGTTCTTC	CASSYDPSTGNEQFF
TRBD2	TRBV24-1	-	TRBJ2-5	TGTGCCACCAGTGACCCAGGTAGCGGGAGAGGGGAGACCCAGTACTTC	CATSDPGSGRGETQYF
-	TRBV25-1	-	TRBJ2-1	TGTGCCAGTTTCCAGGGGAATGAGCAGTTCTTC	CASFQGNEQFF
TRBD1	TRBV5-1	-	TRBJ2-1	TGCGCCAGCAGCTCGGGACAGTACAATGAGCAGTTCTTC	CASSSGQYNEQFF
-	TRBV19	many	TRBJ1-4	TGTGCCAGTAGTATACTGGTCTCTAATGAAAAACTGTTTTTT	CASSILVSNEKLFF
-	TRBV7-8	-	TRBJ2-1	TGTGCCAGCAGCCCCCAGGGATACAATGAGCAGTTCTTC	CASSPQGYNEQFF
TRBD1	TRBV5-1	-	TRBJ2-7	TGCGCCAGCAGCTTGGGACAGGGGGCGTCCGAGCAGTACTTC	CASSLGQGASEQYF
-	TRBV2	-	TRBJ2-7	TGTGCCGACGGGAGCTCCTACGAGCAGTACTTC	CADGSSYEQYF
-	TRBV3-1	many	TRBJ1-4	TGTGCCAGCAGCCTGGCCGGGGTGTTTGGCAAACTGTTTTTT	CASSLAGVFGKLFF
-	TRBV5-8	-	TRBJ1-2	TGTGCCAGCATCGTCAGGGGCCCCTATGGCTACACCTTC	CASIVRGPYGYTF
-	TRBV20-1	-	TRBJ2-2	TGCAGTGCTCCGACAGAGAACACCGGGGAGCTGTTTTTT	CSAPTENTGELFF
-	TRBV20-1	-	TRBJ1-2	TGCAGTGCTAGTGCGGGGGTAAGCTGTGGCTACACCTTC	CSASAGVSCGYTF
TRBD1	TRBV29-1	many	TRBJ1-2	TGCAGCGTCTTCGGACAGGGGCCGAACTATGGCTACACCTTC	CSVFGQGPNYGYTF
-	TRBV9	-	TRBJ1-2	TGTGCCAGCAGCGTCAGCTCACGCCAGGGAACCAACTATGGCTACACCTTC	CASSVSSRQGTNYGYTF
-	TRBV16	many	TRBJ2-5	TGTGCCAGCAGCCAATCCTCACTCAGGGAAGAGACCCAGTACTTC	CASSQSSLREETQYF
TRBD1	TRBV12-3/TRBV12-4	once	TRBJ2-5	TGTGCCAGCAGCAAGAGGACAGGGGGAGGTCAGGGGGAGACCCAGTACTTC	CASSKRTGGGQGETQYF
TRBD1	TRBV20-1	medium-sized	TRBJ1-4	TGCAGTGCTAGACCCCCCGGGACAGGGAATGAAAAACTGTTTTTT	CSARPPGTGNEKLFF
TRBD2	TRBV29-1	-	TRBJ2-1	TGCAGCGTTGATAGGACTAGCGCCTACAATGAGCAGTTCTTC	CSVDRTSAYNEQFF
TRBD1	TRBV10-2	-	TRBJ1-5	TGCGCCAGCAGGGAGGGACAGGTCAATCAGCCCCAGCATTTT	CASREGQVNQPQHF
-	TRBV7-9	few	TRBJ2-1	TGTGCCAGCAGCAGGGGCGATGAGCAGTTCTTC	CASSRGDEQFF
TRBD1	TRBV5-4	-	TRBJ1-2	TGTGCCAGCAGCCCGGGGACAGGGGGCTTCTATGGCTACACCTTC	CASSPGTGGFYGYTF
-	TRBV19	-	TRBJ2-3	TGTGCCAGCCGACTCGGAAGCACAGATACGCAGTATTTT	CASRLGSTDTQYF
-	TRBV7-2	medium-sized	TRBJ2-7	TGTGCCAGCAGCTTATTTGTGCGGGACTACGAGCAGTACTTC	CASSLFVRDYEQYF
-	TRBV7-6	-	TRBJ2-2	TGTGCCAGCAGCCCACCCGGGGAGCTGTTTTTT	CASSPPGELFF
TRBD2	TRBV7-9	once	TRBJ2-1	TGTGCCAGCAGCTTATGGCCAGCGGGAAATTCAGGTCGGCAGTTCTTC	CASSLWPAGNSGRQFF